Below are 22 T cell receptor beta chains sequenced from a single sample in a study of shared clonotypes between healthy human individuals. CD45RO negativity and positive selection for CCR7 defined naive CD8 cells, a population that excluded terminally differentiated effector memory CD45RA+ cells. The assay was immunoSEQ multiplex PCR, and TCRdb's table has in-frame clones only and misses some. Seen here are around 1,900,000 clones, just over 90% observed once, and the top ten hold more than 1.5%. Sequenced: naive CD8+ T cells from PBMCs. Every receptor here comes from a man aged 18 to 30 in good health. Some clones in this sample may be carry-over from other donors' samples.

The chain recombines TRBV7-6 with TRBJ2-3, with D perhaps given as TRBD1 or TRBD2 (7 bases each). CDR1 and CDR2 from the germline V gene are SGHVS and FNYEAQ. V was clipped by 2 bases and J by 4 bases, with 10 bases between them. This CDR3 contains 14 residues. Here the CDR3 reads CASSLSGGADTQYF. The CDR3 nucleotides read TGTGCCAGCAGCTTATCAGGGGGGGCAGATACGCAGTATTTT.

This clone was observed a single time. For the CDR3, the DNA is TGCAGCGTTGAGAACGACAGGGGGCGAGGCGAGCAGTACTTC. Translation: CSVENDRGRGEQYF. This chain joins TRBV29-1 and TRBJ2-5; 10 bases align to TRBD1. The J call may be mistaken, given a closer DNA end match to TRBJ2-7. The CDR3 length is 14 residues. Germline lookup yields CDR1 SQVTM and CDR2 ANQGSEA.

The chain links TRBV9 to TRBJ1-1; D is unclear. V lost 4 bases and J 0 bases, leaving 10 bases between the germline ends. Per the germline V gene, CDR1 is SGDLS and CDR2 is YYNGEE. This CDR3 comprises 14 residues. CDR3 loop: CASSQNSMNTEAFF. CDR3 sequence (DNA): TGTGCCAGCAGCCAGAACAGCATGAACACTGAAGCTTTCTTT.

The rearrangement links TRBV4-3 to TRBJ2-7, with D maybe TRBD2 (7 bases). The CDR3 covers 19 residues. The germline V gene has CDR1 LGHNA and CDR2 YSLEER. Trimming cost V 0 bases and J 4 bases, with 25 bases left between them. For the CDR3, the DNA is TGCGCCAGCAGCCAAGAAGGAGGGGGAGGGGGAAATAGCGGGTACGAGCAGTACTTC. It specifies CASSQEGGGGGNSGYEQYF.

This chain connects TRBV5-8 to TRBJ1-4; D not resolved. The germline V gene encodes CDR1 SGHTS and CDR2 YDEGEE. Trimming pared 4 bases from V and 0 bases from J, leaving 10 bases between. The CDR3 spans 15 residues. CDR3 region: CASSPGVATNEKLFF. Written as DNA, the CDR3 is TGTGCCAGCAGCCCCGGGGTCGCAACTAATGAAAAACTGTTTTTT.

This chain connects TRBV5-1 to TRBJ2-2, with TRBD2 identical over 7 bases. The CDR3 length is 16 residues. V dropped 1 base and J dropped 6; count of bases not matched to a gene: 9. From germline, CDR1 is SGHRS and CDR2 YFSETQ. CDR3 in amino acids: CASSLKAGQKPGELFF. In DNA form, the CDR3 reads TGCGCCAGCAGCTTGAAAGCGGGGCAAAAACCCGGGGAGCTGTTTTTT.

A word on this clone: The sample carries other DNA sequences with the same CDR3. The rearrangement links TRBV4-3 to TRBJ2-7; D unclear. CDR1 is LGHNA, CDR2 YSLEER, per germline. Trimming removed 1 base from V and 0 bases from J, with 7 bases in between. There are 14 residues in the CDR3. The CDR3 DNA is TGCGCCAGCAGCCAAGCTCTCGGCTCCTACGAGCAGTACTTC. Its protein product is CASSQALGSYEQYF.

The J gene is TRBJ2-1, the V gene TRBV27; D not certain. There are 16 residues in the CDR3. Trimming took off 2 bases at V and 0 bases at J, with 11 bases between the two ends. CDR1 is MNHEY and CDR2 is SMNVEV in the germline V gene (reference sequence). CDR3 sequence: CASSLPDRSSYNEQFF. The CDR3 DNA reads as TGTGCCAGCAGTTTACCCGACCGGAGCTCCTACAATGAGCAGTTCTTC.

As to this clone: This CDR3 is also generated by other DNA sequences in the sample. The chain has TRBV27 and TRBJ1-3; maybe TRBD1 (5 bases). This CDR3 is built from 14 residues. CDR1 is MNHEY and CDR2 is SMNVEV in the germline V gene (reference sequence). The V end lost 2 bases, the J end lost 2 bases, and 7 bases lay between the germline ends. The CDR3 region has the DNA TGTGCCAGCAGTTTAGGGGGGACTGGAAACACCATATATTTT. This codes for CASSLGGTGNTIYF.

This chain links TRBV6-5 with TRBJ1-5, with a possible D match to TRBD1 (5 bases). CDR3 length equals 13 residues. CDR1 and CDR2 (germline): MNHEY, SVGAGI. With 4 bases removed from V and 4 bases from J, the gap between germline ends came to 8 bases. The chain's CDR3 is CASSWGGNQPQHF. In DNA, the CDR3 is TGTGCCAGCAGTTGGGGGGGGAATCAGCCCCAGCATTTT.

The chain carries TRBV7-9 and TRBJ2-7, with D hard to call. This CDR3 is built from 15 residues. V was clipped by 2 bases and J by 7 bases, with 18 bases between them. From germline, CDR1 is SEHNR and CDR2 FQNEAQ (reference sequence). The CDR3, as DNA: TGTGCCAGCAGCTTATCTGGACCCACCCTGGGGGAGCAGTACTTC. Its translation is CASSLSGPTLGEQYF.

J is TRBJ2-2 and V is TRBV13; no definite D call. The CDR3 loop spans 16 amino acids. Germline CDR1 and CDR2: PRHDT and FYEKMQ (reference sequence). V was cut by 4 bases and J by 2 bases, with 14 bases left in between. The CDR3 is CASSSTLYGNTGELFF. The CDR3 coding sequence is TGTGCCAGCAGCTCCACCCTATACGGAAACACCGGGGAGCTGTTTTTT. The whole variable domain, remainder taken from reference TRBV13 and TRBJ2-2, is AAGVIQSPRHLIKEKRETATLKCYPIPRHDTVYWYQQGPGQDPQFLISFYEKMQSDKGSIPDRFSAQQFSDYHSELNMSSLELGDSALYFCASSSTLYGNTGELFFGEGSRLTVL.

The chain carries TRBV19 and TRBJ1-1, with D possibly TRBD1 on 5 matching bases. V was cut by 8 bases and J by 5 bases, with 12 bases left in between. Germline V gene lookup returns CDR1 LNHDA and CDR2 SQIVND (reference sequence). There are 12 residues in the CDR3. The CDR3 spells CASQQGFTEAFF. The CDR3 DNA reads TGTGCCAGTCAGCAGGGTTTTACTGAAGCTTTCTTT.

The J gene is TRBJ2-7, the V gene TRBV6-6; D possibly corresponds to TRBD2 (5 bases). The germline V and J ends were trimmed by 7 bases and 0 bases, with 13 bases remaining between them. The germline CDR1 and CDR2 sequences are MNHNY and SVGAGI (reference sequence). The length of the CDR3 is 14 residues. The CDR3 DNA is TGTGCCAGCACGTGGGAGAGGAGCTCCTACGAGCAGTACTTC. Translated: CASTWERSSYEQYF.

The count of this clone is one. The V and J genes are TRBV5-1 and TRBJ2-7; 9 positions agree with TRBD2. CDR1 and CDR2 (germline): SGHRS, YFSETQ. V was pared by 0 bases and J by 2 bases, with 6 bases of the junction left unmatched. This CDR3 contains 16 residues. The CDR3 sequence: CASSLAVSGSPYEQYF. The CDR3 DNA sequence: TGCGCCAGCAGCTTGGCCGTTAGCGGGAGCCCCTACGAGCAGTACTTC.

This chain's CDR3 is CASSYSILDFNYGYTF. The DNA for the CDR3 is TGTGCCAGCAGTTACTCGATTCTTGACTTTAACTATGGCTACACCTTC. The rearrangement uses TRBV6-5 and TRBJ1-2; D remains unclear. V was pared by 0 bases and J by 1 base, with 12 bases between. Germline CDR1 and CDR2: MNHEY and SVGAGI. The CDR3 runs 16 residues.

In its sample, this clone was seen once. The chain is built from TRBV7-9 and TRBJ2-7, with 8 bases identical to TRBD1. This CDR3 has 17 amino acids. V shed 5 bases, J shed 0 bases, and the junction held 12 bases outside the gene matches. CDR1 and CDR2 (germline): SEHNR, FQNEAQ (reference sequence). CDR3 sequence reads: CASSQTERTGSSYEQYF. The CDR3 DNA reads TGTGCCAGCAGCCAAACAGAACGGACAGGGAGCTCCTACGAGCAGTACTTC.

The V gene is TRBV20-1, the J gene TRBJ1-4, with unresolved D. Trimming took off 6 bases at V and 10 bases at J, with 12 bases between the two ends. The CDR3 runs 11 residues. Germline V gene lookup returns CDR1 DFQATT and CDR2 SNEGSKA (reference sequence). The CDR3 DNA sequence: TGCAGTGCAGCGGTGGGCGGAAAACTGTTTTTT. It codes for CSAAVGGKLFF.

The chain couples TRBV7-9 to TRBJ2-3; TRBD2 matches at 11 bases. The CDR3 has 18 amino acids. Per the germline V gene, CDR1 is SEHNR and CDR2 is FQNEAQ (reference sequence). J was trimmed by 2 bases and V by 5 bases; bases with no gene match: 12. The CDR3 loop is CASSVPIVAGGPTDTQYF. DNA for the CDR3: TGTGCCAGCAGCGTACCCATTGTAGCGGGAGGGCCCACAGATACGCAGTATTTT.

This clone was counted once. The J gene is TRBJ2-2, the V gene TRBV11-2, with D possibly being TRBD1 (6 bases). The CDR3 runs 17 residues. Germline CDR1 SGHAT, CDR2 FQNNGV. The ends were cut back, 5 bases at V and 6 bases at J, with 22 bases in the middle. CDR3 sequence reads: CASSTYHREELAGELFF. The DNA for the CDR3 is TGTGCCAGCAGCACATACCACAGGGAAGAGCTGGCCGGGGAGCTGTTTTTT.

The chain couples TRBV28 to TRBJ1-5; D gene unclear. V was pared by 5 bases and J by 4 bases, with 24 bases between. The CDR3 is 18 residues long. Per germline, CDR1 MDHEN and CDR2 SYDVKM. CDR3 region: CASSTGKVSNPDNQPQHF. In DNA, the CDR3 is TGTGCCAGCAGTACTGGGAAAGTATCGAATCCCGATAATCAGCCCCAGCATTTT.

This clone appeared once. This chain joins TRBV19 and TRBJ2-7; D is perhaps TRBD1 (6 bases). The CDR3 extends over 15 amino acids. Trimming pared 8 bases from V and 0 bases from J, leaving 17 bases between. CDR1 is LNHDA, CDR2 SQIVND, per germline (reference sequence). The CDR3 nucleotides are TGTGCCAGTGGGTCCCCCGGGGACAACTCCTACGAGCAGTACTTC. Amino acid sequence: CASGSPGDNSYEQYF.